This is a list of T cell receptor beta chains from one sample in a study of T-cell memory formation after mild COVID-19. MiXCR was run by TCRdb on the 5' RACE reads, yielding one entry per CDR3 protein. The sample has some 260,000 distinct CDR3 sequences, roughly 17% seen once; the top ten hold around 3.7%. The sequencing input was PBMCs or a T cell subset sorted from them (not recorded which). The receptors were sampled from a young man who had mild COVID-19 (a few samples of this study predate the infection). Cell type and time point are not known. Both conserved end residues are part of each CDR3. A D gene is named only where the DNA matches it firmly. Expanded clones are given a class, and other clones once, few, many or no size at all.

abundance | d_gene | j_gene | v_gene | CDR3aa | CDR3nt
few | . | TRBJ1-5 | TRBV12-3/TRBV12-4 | CASSSATANQPQHF | TGTGCCAGCAGTTCTGCCACAGCAAATCAGCCCCAGCATTTT
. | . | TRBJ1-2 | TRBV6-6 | CASTQPGEDYGYTF | TGTGCCAGCACTCAACCAGGAGAGGACTATGGCTACACCTTC
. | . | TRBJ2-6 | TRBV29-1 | CSANWGAGANVLTF | TGCAGCGCCAACTGGGGGGCTGGGGCCAACGTCCTGACTTTC
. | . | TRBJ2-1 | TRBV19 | CASSEPGLRDEQFF | TGTGCCAGTAGTGAGCCGGGACTGCGCGATGAGCAGTTCTTC
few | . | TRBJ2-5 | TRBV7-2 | CASSPSETQYF | TGTGCCAGCAGCCCTTCGGAGACCCAGTACTTC
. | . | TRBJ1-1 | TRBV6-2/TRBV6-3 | CASSFIQNTEAFF | TGTGCCAGCAGCTTTATACAGAACACTGAAGCTTTCTTT
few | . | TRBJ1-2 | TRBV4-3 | CASSQDGGYGYTF | TGCGCCAGCAGCCAAGACGGGGGCTATGGCTACACCTTC
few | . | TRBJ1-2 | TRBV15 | CATSSGGGAPYGYTF | TGTGCCACCAGCAGTGGAGGGGGGGCCCCCTATGGCTACACCTTC
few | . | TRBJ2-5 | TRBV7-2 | CASRSPGLKETQYF | TGTGCCAGCAGGTCCCCGGGACTCAAAGAGACCCAGTACTTC
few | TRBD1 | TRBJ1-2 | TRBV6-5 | CASSVTGGGDYGYTF | TGTGCCAGCAGCGTGACAGGGGGCGGCGACTATGGCTACACCTTC
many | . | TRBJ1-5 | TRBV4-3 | CASSQGENQPQHF | TGCGCCAGCAGCCAAGGGGAGAATCAGCCCCAGCATTTT
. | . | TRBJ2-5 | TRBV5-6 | CASLLGQRQETQYF | TGTGCCAGCCTCCTAGGACAGCGCCAAGAGACCCAGTACTTC
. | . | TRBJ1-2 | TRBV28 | CASSVDGSYGYTF | TGTGCCAGCAGTGTGGACGGCAGCTATGGCTACACCTTC
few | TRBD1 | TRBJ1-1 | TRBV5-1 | CASSLGIGGEGGTEAFF | TGCGCCAGCAGCTTGGGGATAGGGGGCGAAGGAGGAACTGAAGCTTTCTTT
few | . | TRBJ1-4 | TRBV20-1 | CSARGWKGGEKLFF | TGCAGTGCTAGAGGGTGGAAGGGCGGTGAAAAACTGTTTTTT
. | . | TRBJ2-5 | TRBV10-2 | CASSPSRLGETQYF | TGCGCCAGCAGTCCGTCGAGGCTGGGGGAGACCCAGTACTTC
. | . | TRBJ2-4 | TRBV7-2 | CASSLNRGLAKNIQYF | TGTGCCAGCAGCCTCAACAGGGGACTAGCCAAAAACATTCAGTACTTC
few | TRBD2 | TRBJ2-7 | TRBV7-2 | CASSVQGLAGTYYEQYF | TGTGCCAGCAGCGTCCAGGGACTAGCGGGGACTTACTACGAGCAGTACTTC
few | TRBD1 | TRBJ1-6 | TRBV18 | CASSPGQGDSPLHF | TGTGCCAGCTCGCCGGGACAGGGCGATTCACCCCTCCACTTT
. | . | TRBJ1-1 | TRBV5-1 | CASSPISGNTEAFF | TGCGCCAGCAGCCCGATTTCGGGGAACACTGAAGCTTTCTTT
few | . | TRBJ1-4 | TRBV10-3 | CAISESTNEKLFF | TGTGCCATCAGTGAATCAACTAATGAAAAACTGTTTTTT
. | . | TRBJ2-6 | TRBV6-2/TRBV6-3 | CASRSDSSGANVLTF | TGTGCCAGCAGATCGGATAGCTCTGGGGCCAACGTCCTGACTTTC
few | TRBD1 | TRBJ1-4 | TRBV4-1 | CASSPREGAREKLFF | TGCGCCAGCAGCCCCAGGGAGGGGGCTCGAGAAAAACTGTTTTTT
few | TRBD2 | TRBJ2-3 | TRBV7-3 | CASSLRRGGTDTQYF | TGTGCCAGCAGCTTAAGGCGGGGGGGCACAGATACGCAGTATTTT
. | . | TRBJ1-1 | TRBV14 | CASSQRGGYTEAFF | TGTGCCAGCAGCCAAAGGGGTGGGTATACTGAAGCTTTCTTT
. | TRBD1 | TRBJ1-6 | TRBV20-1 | CSARDRDRPAYNSPLHF | TGCAGTGCTAGAGATCGGGACAGGCCAGCATATAATTCACCCCTCCACTTT
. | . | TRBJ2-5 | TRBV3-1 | CASSPSRGLEETQYF | TGTGCCAGCAGCCCTAGTCGGGGTCTGGAGGAGACCCAGTACTTC
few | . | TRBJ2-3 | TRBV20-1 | CSARVGATDTQYF | TGCAGTGCTAGAGTGGGGGCCACAGATACGCAGTATTTT
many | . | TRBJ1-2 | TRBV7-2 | CASSPTLRGYTF | TGTGCCAGCAGCCCCACGCTGCGTGGCTACACCTTC